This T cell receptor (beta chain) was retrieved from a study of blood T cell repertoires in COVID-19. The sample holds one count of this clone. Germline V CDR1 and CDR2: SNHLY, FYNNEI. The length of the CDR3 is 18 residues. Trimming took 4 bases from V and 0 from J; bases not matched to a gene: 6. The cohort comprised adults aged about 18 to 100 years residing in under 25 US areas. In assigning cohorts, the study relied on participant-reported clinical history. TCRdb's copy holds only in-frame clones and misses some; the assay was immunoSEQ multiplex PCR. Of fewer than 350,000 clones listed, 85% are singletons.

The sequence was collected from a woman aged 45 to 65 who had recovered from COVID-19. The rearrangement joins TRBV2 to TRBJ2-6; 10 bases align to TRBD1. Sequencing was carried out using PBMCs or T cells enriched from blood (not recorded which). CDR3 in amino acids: CASSAGTGVFSGANVLTF. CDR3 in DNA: TGTGCCAGCAGTGCCGGGACAGGGGTCTTCTCTGGGGCCAACGTCCTGACTTTC.